The 22 T cell receptor beta chains in this list originate from one sample, sequenced in a study of blood T cell repertoires in COVID-19 (dated by TCRdb to about 2020). The library was produced with the immunoSEQ multiplex PCR assay. This is the immuneACCESS table as TCRdb keeps it, with only in-frame sequences that have V and J called. A part of the clones is gone; compared with another copy, unresolved V genes explain less than half, and the rest is unexplained. The sample contains about 210,000 clones, under 90% of them found a single time. The ten largest clonotypes hold around 9% of the sample. Sequencing was carried out using PBMCs or T cells enriched from blood (not recorded which). The receptors come from a woman in her forties or fifties with acute COVID-19.

This sequence joins TRBV7-8 and TRBJ1-2; D is possibly TRBD1 (5 bases). V lost 5 bases, J lost 6 bases, and 13 bases lay in between. This CDR3 is 13 amino acids long. Germline V CDR1 and CDR2: SGHVS, FQNEAQ. In DNA form, the CDR3 reads TGTGCCAGCAGCGATACGACCAGGGATGGCTACACCTTC. Translated: CASSDTTRDGYTF.

The chain employs TRBV24-1 and TRBJ2-1; 7 bases line up with TRBD1. V gave up 3 bases and J gave up 0 bases; unmatched junction bases: 4. Germline CDR1 reads KGHDR; CDR2 reads SFDVKD. The CDR3 totals 16 residues. This chain's CDR3 is CATSDAEGASYNEQFF. CDR3 nucleotides: TGTGCCACCAGTGATGCAGAGGGGGCCTCCTACAATGAGCAGTTCTTC.

The rearrangement joins TRBV18 to TRBJ2-2, with TRBD1 matching over 7 bases. The CDR3 sequence is 16 residues long. V gave up 3 bases and J gave up 2 bases; unmatched junction bases: 6. CDR1 and CDR2 (germline): KGHSH, LQKENI. The CDR3 loop reads CASSPTQGFNTGELFF. CDR3 bases: TGTGCCAGCTCACCTACACAGGGGTTTAACACCGGGGAGCTGTTTTTT.

The count of this clone is one. The chain is built from TRBV9 and TRBJ2-3, with 7 bases lining up with TRBD1. With V trimmed by 0 bases and J by 6 bases, 13 bases remained unmatched. The length of the CDR3 is 17 residues. Germline CDR1 reads SGDLS; CDR2 reads YYNGEE. The DNA for the CDR3 is TGTGCCAGCAGCGTAGGACTCCCACAGGGGAATAGGGATACGCAGTATTTT. Its protein product is CASSVGLPQGNRDTQYF.

The chain is built from TRBV4-3 and TRBJ1-2; possible D gene TRBD1, 6 bases. The length of the CDR3 is 14 residues. The V gene's germline CDR1 is LGHNA and CDR2 YSLEER. V dropped 5 bases and J dropped 4 bases, with 14 bases sitting between them. In DNA, the CDR3 is TGCGCCAGCAGCAACGGCGTGGGGGCCTATGGCTACACCTTC. Amino acids: CASSNGVGAYGYTF.

This chain uses TRBV27 with TRBJ2-1; 9 nucleotides agree with TRBD1. The CDR3 spans 15 residues. J was trimmed by 4 bases and V by 1 base; bases with no gene match: 2. Germline CDR1 is MNHEY and CDR2 is SMNVEV (reference sequence). CDR3 DNA: TGTGCCAGCAGTTTATGGGACAGGGAGTACAATGAGCAGTTCTTC. Residues: CASSLWDREYNEQFF.

The chain joins TRBV18 to TRBJ2-7; a weak D match, TRBD2 (5 bases). There are 13 residues in the CDR3. V was trimmed by 5 bases and J by 0 bases, leaving 8 bases between them. The germline gives CDR1 KGHSH, CDR2 LQKENI. CDR3 sequence: CASSSTSSYEQYF. The CDR3 nucleotides read TGTGCCAGCTCATCCACTAGCTCCTACGAGCAGTACTTC. The entire variable domain, with the rest obtained from reference TRBV18 and TRBJ2-7, is as follows: NAGVMQNPRHLVRRRGQEARLRCSPMKGHSHVYWYRQLPEEGLKFMVYLQKENIIDESGMPKERFSAEFPKEGPSILRIQQVVRGDSAAYFCASSSTSSYEQYFGPGTRLTVT.

This clone was recorded once. This rearrangement joins TRBV5-1 to TRBJ2-7; 7 bases align to TRBD1. V lost 4 bases to trimming and J lost 3 bases; unmatched junction nucleotides: 7. CDR1 and CDR2 (germline): SGHRS, YFSETQ. The CDR3 runs 14 residues. DNA for the CDR3: TGCGCCAGCAGCATTACGACAGGGAACTACGAGCAGTACTTC. Translated, it gives CASSITTGNYEQYF.

The V gene is TRBV27, the J gene TRBJ2-1, with a possible D match to TRBD1 (6 bases). The CDR3 is 14 residues long. Per the germline V gene, CDR1 is MNHEY and CDR2 is SMNVEV (reference sequence). Trimming removed 7 bases at V and 4 bases at J, with 14 bases between. CDR3 protein: CASTLQGTYNEQFF. CDR3 DNA: TGTGCCAGCACCTTACAGGGAACTTACAATGAGCAGTTCTTC.

This chain links TRBV19 with TRBJ1-5, with a tentative D call TRBD1 (5 bases). This CDR3 contains 14 residues. Germline V gene data show CDR1 as LNHDA and CDR2 as SQIVND (reference sequence). The V end lost 3 bases, the J end lost 2 bases, and 8 bases lay between the germline ends. As DNA, the CDR3 is TGTGCCAGTAGTATCCGACAGCGCAATCAGCCCCAGCATTTT. Residues: CASSIRQRNQPQHF.

This clone was observed a single time. The rearrangement links TRBV28 to TRBJ1-2, with 9 positions matching TRBD1. The CDR3 is 15 amino acids. V lost 6 bases and J lost 8; bases outside the gene matches: 13. Germline CDR1 is MDHEN and CDR2 is SYDVKM. The CDR3 spells CASSLPGQGLRGYTF. The CDR3 coding sequence is TGTGCCAGCAGCTTACCGGGACAGGGCTTGAGAGGCTACACCTTC.

This rearrangement joins TRBV5-4 to TRBJ1-1, with D maybe TRBD1 (5 bases). This CDR3 has 14 amino acids. Trimming removed 2 bases at V and 7 bases at J, with 15 bases between. Germline loops: CDR1 SGHNT, CDR2 YYREEE (reference sequence). The CDR3 nucleotides are TGTGCCAGCAGCTTTGGGGGGAGGAAATTTGAAGCTTTCTTT. Translating gives CASSFGGRKFEAFF.

V usage is TRBV18 and J usage is TRBJ2-7, with 9 bases fitting TRBD1. The germline gives CDR1 KGHSH, CDR2 LQKENI. The CDR3 spans 16 residues. Unmatched junction bases numbered 11, after V lost 5 bases and J lost 3 bases. CDR3 in amino acids: CASSKGQGPLNYEQYF. The CDR3, as DNA: TGTGCCAGCTCAAAGGGACAGGGACCGCTTAACTACGAGCAGTACTTC.

V gene TRBV18 combines with J gene TRBJ1-4; tentative D call: TRBD1 (6 bases). The germline CDR1 and CDR2 sequences are KGHSH and LQKENI. The V end lost 3 bases, the J end lost 5 bases, and 16 bases lay between the germline ends. This CDR3 comprises 16 residues. The DNA of the CDR3 is TGTGCCAGCTCACCCCGAACGGACAGAAGCAATGAAAAACTGTTTTTT. It specifies CASSPRTDRSNEKLFF.

The CDR3 nucleotides are TGCGCCAGCACACCGGGACTAGCGGGTTACAATGAGCAGTTCTTC. This sequence encodes CASTPGLAGYNEQFF. The V call is TRBV10-2, the J call TRBJ2-1; 12 positions match TRBD2. Germline V gene data show CDR1 as WSHSY and CDR2 as SAAADI. CDR3 size: 15 residues. V was clipped by 7 bases and J by 4 bases; unmatched bases: 5.

The CDR3 loop is CASGLERTINEKLFF. The CDR3 nucleotides are TGTGCTAGTGGCCTAGAGCGGACCATTAATGAAAAACTGTTTTTT. The chain uses TRBV12-5 and TRBJ1-4; no reliable D call. The CDR3 is 15 residues long. Germline assignment: CDR1 LGHNT and CDR2 FRNRAP. Deletions cut 6 bases from V and 4 bases from J, with 15 bases between.

This chain links TRBV5-1 with TRBJ2-3, with 9 bases matching TRBD1. Germline V gene lookup returns CDR1 SGHRS and CDR2 YFSETQ. The V segment lost 4 bases and the J segment 8 bases; nucleotides outside the gene matches: 8. This CDR3 is 14 amino acids long. As DNA, the CDR3 is TGCGCCAGCAGCACGGGACAGGGCTCAGCTACGCAGTATTTT. The encoded protein is CASSTGQGSATQYF.

The chain couples TRBV7-9 to TRBJ1-1; TRBD1 aligns across 10 bases. V lost 8 bases and J lost 10; bases outside the gene matches: 19. The CDR3 spans 16 residues. Germline CDR1 and CDR2: SEHNR and FQNEAQ (reference sequence). The CDR3 DNA reads TGTGCCAGCTTACCGAAGGACAGGGGGAGTCGAAGTAGAGCTTTCTTT. This translates into CASLPKDRGSRSRAFF.

The V call is TRBV11-2, the J call TRBJ2-7; 12 nucleotides align to TRBD2. The CDR3 is 17 residues long. Germline CDR1 reads SGHAT; CDR2 reads FQNNGV. J was trimmed by 0 bases and V by 2 bases; bases with no gene match: 5. CDR3 in amino acids: CASSLIRLAGDSYEQYF. DNA for the CDR3: TGTGCCAGCAGCTTAATAAGACTAGCGGGGGACTCCTACGAGCAGTACTTC.

As to this clone: Germline is not matched at one junction end, which may reflect a read error. The chain joins TRBV14 to TRBJ1-6, with D possibly matching TRBD1 (5 bases). CDR1 and CDR2 (germline): SGHDN, FVKESK. This CDR3 comprises 14 residues. The CDR3 DNA sequence: TGTGCCAGCAGCCAAGGACAGTATAGTTCACCCCTCCACTTT. Translating it yields CASSQGQYSSPLHF.

The chain joins TRBV6-4 to TRBJ2-6, with 11 bases aligning to TRBD1. CDR3 length: 18 amino acids. The germline CDR1 and CDR2 sequences are MRHNA and SNTAGT. J lost 1 base, V lost 6 bases, and 8 bases had no gene match. The CDR3 nucleotides read TGTGCCAGCAGCGAGGGGGGACAGGGGGTTTCTGGGGCCAACGTCCTGACTTTC. Residues: CASSEGGQGVSGANVLTF.

The chain is built from TRBV7-2 and TRBJ1-5, with 9 bases identical to TRBD1. The germline CDR1 and CDR2 sequences are SGHTA and FQGNSA. V gave up 2 bases and J gave up 7 bases; unmatched junction bases: 12. This CDR3 comprises 17 residues. The CDR3 loop reads CASSLLVTGGARQPQHF. The CDR3 bases are TGTGCCAGCAGCTTATTAGTGACAGGGGGAGCTAGGCAGCCCCAGCATTTT.